This T cell receptor beta chain was profiled in a study of early T cells in non-severe SARS-CoV-2 infection. Study-level findings and limits: Missing private and CD4 specificities, VDJdb matching favored anti-spike CD8 responses.

CDR3 length equals 18 residues. J lost 0 bases, V lost 4 bases, and 12 bases had no gene match. CDR1 is LGHNA, CDR2 YSLEER, per germline. TCRdb itself ran the 5' RACE reads through MiXCR, one entry per CDR3 protein. The sample gives about 80,000 distinct CDR3 sequences, more than 5% of which show up once; just under 8% is in the top ten. This clonotype has only a few counts. Its antigen is undetermined. This chain uses TRBV4-3 with TRBJ2-1, with 7 positions matching TRBD2. The sequencing input was whole blood. This TCR derives from an adult who was a healthcare worker with PCR-confirmed SARS-CoV-2 infection or an uninfected control (not recorded which). CDR3 coding DNA: TGCGCCAGCAGCCCCCACCGGGCGCTAGCGGACTCCTACAATGAGCAGTTCTTC. Amino acids: CASSPHRALADSYNEQFF.